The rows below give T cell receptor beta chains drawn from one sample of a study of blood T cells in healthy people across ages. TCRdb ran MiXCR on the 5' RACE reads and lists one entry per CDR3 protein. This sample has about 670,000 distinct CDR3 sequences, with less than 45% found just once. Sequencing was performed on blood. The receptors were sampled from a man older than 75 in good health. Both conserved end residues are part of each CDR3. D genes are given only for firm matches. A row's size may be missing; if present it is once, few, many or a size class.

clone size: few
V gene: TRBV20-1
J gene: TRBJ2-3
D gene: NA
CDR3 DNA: TGCAGTGCTTACCGGACAGGCACAGATACGCAGTATTTT
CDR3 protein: CSAYRTGTDTQYF

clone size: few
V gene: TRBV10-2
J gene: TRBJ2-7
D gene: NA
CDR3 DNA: TGCGCCAGCAGTGGGGAGGTGGGGGGATACGAGCAGTACTTC
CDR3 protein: CASSGEVGGYEQYF

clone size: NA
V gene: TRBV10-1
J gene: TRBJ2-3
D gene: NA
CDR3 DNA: TGCGCCAGCAGTGATCGGGGACCGAACACAGATACGCAGTATTTT
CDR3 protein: CASSDRGPNTDTQYF

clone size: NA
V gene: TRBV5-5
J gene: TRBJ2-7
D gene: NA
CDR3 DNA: TGTGCCAGCAGCTCATCACAGGGTAGGAACGAGCAGTACTTC
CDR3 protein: CASSSSQGRNEQYF

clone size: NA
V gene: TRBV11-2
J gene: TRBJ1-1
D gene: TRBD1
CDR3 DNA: TGTGCCAGCAGCTTAGGCCCAGGGGGCTTGTTAACTGAAGCTTTCTTT
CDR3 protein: CASSLGPGGLLTEAFF

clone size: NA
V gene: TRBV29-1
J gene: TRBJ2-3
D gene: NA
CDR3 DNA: TGCAGCGTTGAGGAAACGGGCACAGATACGCAGTATTTT
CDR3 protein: CSVEETGTDTQYF

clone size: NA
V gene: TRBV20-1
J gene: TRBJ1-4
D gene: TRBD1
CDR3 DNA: TGCAGTGCTTCGGGGACAGGGAGAGGTGAAAAACTGTTTTTT
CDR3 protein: CSASGTGRGEKLFF

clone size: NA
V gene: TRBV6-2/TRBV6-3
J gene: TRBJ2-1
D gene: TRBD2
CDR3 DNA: TGTGCCAGCAGACCGCGGACTAGCGGGGGAGCCGCGAGCTCCTACAATGAGCAGTTCTTC
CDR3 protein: CASRPRTSGGAASSYNEQFF

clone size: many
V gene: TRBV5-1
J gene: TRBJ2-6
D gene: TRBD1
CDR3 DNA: TGCGCCAGCACCCAAACCCAGACAGGGAGCTCTGGGGCCAACGTCCTGACTTTC
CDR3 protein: CASTQTQTGSSGANVLTF

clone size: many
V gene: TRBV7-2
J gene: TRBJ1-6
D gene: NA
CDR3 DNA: TGTGCCAGCAGCCTCCAAGGCCGTTATAATTCACCCCTCCACTTT
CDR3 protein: CASSLQGRYNSPLHF

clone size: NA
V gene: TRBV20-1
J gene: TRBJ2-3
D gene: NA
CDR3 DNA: TGCAGTGCTAGCAGGGCCACAGATACGCAGTATTTT
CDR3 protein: CSASRATDTQYF

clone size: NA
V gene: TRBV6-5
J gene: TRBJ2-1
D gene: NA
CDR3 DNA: TGTGCCAGCAGTTATTCGGCGAGGATAGGGGGCAATGAGCAGTTCTTC
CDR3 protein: CASSYSARIGGNEQFF

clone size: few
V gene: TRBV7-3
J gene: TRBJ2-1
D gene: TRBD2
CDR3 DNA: TGTGCCAGCAGCTTACACGGGGGGGGGAATGAGCAGTTCTTC
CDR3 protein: CASSLHGGGNEQFF